This TCR beta chain was observed in a study of Ad26.COV2.S vaccination and SARS-CoV-2 variants. Overall study context: As a participant in COV1001, the donor was in the Ad26.COV2.S trial arm. Ad26.COV2.S, an intramuscular injection, was given once or twice 56 days apart.

The CDR3 runs 12 residues. CDR1 is GTSNPN, CDR2 SVGIG, per germline (reference sequence). The V segment lost 3 bases and the J segment 8 bases; nucleotides outside the gene matches: 6. The study, taken as a whole, reports: Vaccine recipients showed a spike-specific TCR breadth that was higher than in placebo recipients. Spike-specific responses of CD8+ and CD4+ T cells were reported to display substantial breadth after vaccination.

Treatment defined: around 19 received Ad26.COV2.S at low or high dose, single or two shots; several received placebo; per-sample allocation not given. Sampling was performed 63 days after the first vaccine or placebo injection. Clones were read by immunoSEQ multiplex PCR, and TCRdb kept only the in-frame ones, dropping some. The sample records 440,000 or so clones, about 90% being singletons. Concerning this clone itself: Its target is not known.

This clonotype was obtained from a person between 18 and 60 years old who received the Ad26.COV2.S COVID-19 vaccine or a placebo. The starting material was peripheral blood, obtained in a trial of Ad26.COV2.S vaccine versus placebo. The J gene is TRBJ1-2, the V gene TRBV30, with TRBD1 matching 7 bases. In nucleotides, the CDR3 is TGTGCCTGGAGCCAACAGGGGTCGGGCTACACCTTC. Translation: CAWSQQGSGYTF.